This T cell receptor (beta chain) was sequenced for a study of esophageal squamous cell carcinoma under preoperative chemotherapy (dated by TCRdb to 2016 to 2019). For the study in its entirety: Both tumor-infiltrating lymphocytes and peripheral blood T cells had their TCR repertoires profiled in the study. Repertoires were compared between samples taken before and after paclitaxel-nedaplatin therapy. The study examined the effect of paclitaxel-nedaplatin chemotherapy on T-cell receptor repertoires in patients with esophageal squamous cell carcinoma. A handful of patients with primary esophageal squamous cell carcinoma made up the cohort. Results the study describes overall, beyond this receptor: After chemotherapy, TCR diversity rose significantly in peripheral T cells, but this increase was not seen in tumor-infiltrating lymphocytes. Post-treatment tumor-infiltrating lymphocytes appeared partly derived from peripheral T cells migrating into the tumor, not solely from local clonal changes. The cohort was small, with only a few patients with esophageal squamous cell carcinoma analyzed. Paclitaxel-nedaplatin therapy induced immediate and substantial clonotype frequency changes, with contraction more likely among abundant clones than amplification.

This clonotype has a single count. The antigen it recognizes is unknown. The record has no base qualities; no much larger clone is one base away. Weak support is all one read offers. Relative to germline, V is 3 bases shorter and J is 10 bases shorter, with 33 bases between their ends. CDR1 and CDR2 are drawn from the germline V gene: SGHVS, FNYEAQ. The CDR3 starts with the cysteine, ends with the phenylalanine, and has 19 residues. Only the CDR3 region is kept as DNA, spanning 57 bases read in frame from base 1. The time point label, read with the paper, signifies: before preoperative PTX-NDP chemotherapy. Before surgery, patients were given paclitaxel-nedaplatin as preoperative chemotherapy. The method behind the library was PCR. Sequencing took place on a HiSeq X Ten. High-throughput sequencing was used to characterize the TCR repertoires. The raw public reads went through TCRdb reprocessing: fastp at Q25, MiXCR clone calling, in-frame beta chains kept. Here each entry gathers all rows of one CDR3 protein and keeps the most common genes and DNA. This sample lists some 30,000 distinct CDR3 sequences; under 60% were detected once. 9.5% to 15% of the sample belongs to the ten largest clones.

This clonotype was obtained from a human donor with esophageal squamous cell carcinoma. The donor label of this sample is uncertain. Recombination linked TRBV7-6 to TRBJ2-5; possibly the D gene is TRBD2, per 5 matching bases. This material was collected from a patient given preoperative chemotherapy. For the CDR3, the sequence is CASSFDPGIAGGDKNIQYF. The nucleotides read TGTGCCAGCAGCTTTGATCCGGGCATCGCGGGCGGTGACAAAAACATCCAGTACTTC.